Sequencing of this T cell receptor beta chain was carried out in a study of blood T cell repertoires in COVID-19. On the study more broadly: There were acute and convalescent COVID-19 samples, and they came from the United States, Italy and Spain. PBMCs, B-cell-depleted T cells, or T cells provided the cDNA or gDNA that made up the material.

Under the authors' procedure: It was from reference gene primer amplification that nucleated cell counts were estimated. The assay was immunoSEQ multiplex PCR, and TCRdb's table has in-frame clones only and misses some. V and J calls and clone size come straight from that table; D and trimming were deduced from the DNA. The sample lists tens of thousands of clones; 87% were seen once. This CDR3 has 15 amino acids. V lost 5 bases to trimming and J lost 7 bases; unmatched junction nucleotides: 7. CDR1 and CDR2 (germline): SGHAT, FQNNGV. The chain is built from TRBV11-2 and TRBJ1-5, with 11 bases fitting TRBD1. The sequence came from a human donor in a cohort sampled during active COVID-19. The sequenced sample was peripheral blood. The CDR3 nucleotides read TGTGCCAGCAGCCCGGGACAGGGGGTCAGGCAGCCCCAGCATTTT. Residues: CASSPGQGVRQPQHF.